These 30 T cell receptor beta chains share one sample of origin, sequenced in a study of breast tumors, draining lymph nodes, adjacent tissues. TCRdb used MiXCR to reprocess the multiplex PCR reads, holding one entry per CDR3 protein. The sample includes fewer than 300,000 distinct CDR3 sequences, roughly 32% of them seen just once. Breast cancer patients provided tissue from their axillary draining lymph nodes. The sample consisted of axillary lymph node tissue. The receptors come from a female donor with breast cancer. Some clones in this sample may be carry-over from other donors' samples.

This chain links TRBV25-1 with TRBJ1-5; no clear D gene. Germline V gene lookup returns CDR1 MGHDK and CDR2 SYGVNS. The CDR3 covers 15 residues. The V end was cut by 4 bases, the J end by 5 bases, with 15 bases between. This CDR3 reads CASSAVVGRDQPQHF. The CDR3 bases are TGTGCCAGCAGTGCTGTGGTTGGGAGGGATCAGCCCCAGCATTTT.

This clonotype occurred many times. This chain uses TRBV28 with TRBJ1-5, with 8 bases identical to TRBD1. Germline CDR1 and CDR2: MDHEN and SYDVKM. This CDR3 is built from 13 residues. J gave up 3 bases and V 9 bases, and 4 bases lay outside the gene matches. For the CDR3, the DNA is TGTGCCAGTGAGACAGGGGACAATCAGCCCCAGCATTTT. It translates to CASETGDNQPQHF. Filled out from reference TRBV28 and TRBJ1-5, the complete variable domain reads DVKVTQSSRYLVKRTGEKVFLECVQDMDHENMFWYRQDPGLGLRLIYFSYDVKMKEKGDIPEGYSVSREKKERFSLILESASTNQTSMYLCASETGDNQPQHFGDGTRLSIL.

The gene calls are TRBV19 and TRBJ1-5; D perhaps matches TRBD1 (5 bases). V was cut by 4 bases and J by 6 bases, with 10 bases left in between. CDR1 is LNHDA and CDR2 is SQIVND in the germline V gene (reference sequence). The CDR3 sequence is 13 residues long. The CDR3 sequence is CASSTQGGQPQHF. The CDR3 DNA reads TGTGCCAGTAGTACTCAGGGAGGTCAGCCCCAGCATTTT. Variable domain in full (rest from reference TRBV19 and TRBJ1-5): DGGITQSPKYLFRKEGQNVTLSCEQNLNHDAMYWYRQDPGQGLRLIYYSQIVNDFQKGDIAEGYSVSREKKESFPLTVTSAQKNPTAFYLCASSTQGGQPQHFGDGTRLSIL.

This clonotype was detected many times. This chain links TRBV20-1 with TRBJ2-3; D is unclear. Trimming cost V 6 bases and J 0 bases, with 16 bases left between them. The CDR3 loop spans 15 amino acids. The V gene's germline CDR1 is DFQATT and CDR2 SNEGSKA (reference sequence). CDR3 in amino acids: CSATKGSISTDTQYF. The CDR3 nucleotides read TGCAGTGCCACCAAGGGTTCCATCAGCACAGATACGCAGTATTTT.

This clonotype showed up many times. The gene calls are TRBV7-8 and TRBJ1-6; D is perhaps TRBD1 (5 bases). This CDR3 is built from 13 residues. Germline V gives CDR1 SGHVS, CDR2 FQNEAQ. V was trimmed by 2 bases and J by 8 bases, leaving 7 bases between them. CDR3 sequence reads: CASSLMGDSPLHF. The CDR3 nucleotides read TGTGCCAGCAGCTTAATGGGGGATTCACCCCTCCACTTT.

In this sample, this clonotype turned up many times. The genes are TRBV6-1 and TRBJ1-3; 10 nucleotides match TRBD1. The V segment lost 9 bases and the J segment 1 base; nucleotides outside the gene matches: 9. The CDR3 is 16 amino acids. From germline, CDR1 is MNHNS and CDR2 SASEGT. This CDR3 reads CASSTPGQGSGNTIYF. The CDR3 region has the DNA TGTGCCAGTAGTACTCCGGGACAGGGGTCTGGAAACACCATATATTTT.

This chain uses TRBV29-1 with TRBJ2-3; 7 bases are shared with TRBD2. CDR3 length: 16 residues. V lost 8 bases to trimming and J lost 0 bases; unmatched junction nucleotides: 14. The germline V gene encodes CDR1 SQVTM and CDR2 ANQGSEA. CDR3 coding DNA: TGCAGCCTGGGGGGTGCAGCGGGGACTAGCACAGATACGCAGTATTTT. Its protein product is CSLGGAAGTSTDTQYF.

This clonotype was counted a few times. The CDR3 spells CASSLVRLAVSSYNEQFF. As DNA, the CDR3 is TGTGCCAGCAGCTTAGTAAGGCTAGCGGTTAGCTCCTACAATGAGCAGTTCTTC. The rearrangement links TRBV11-3 to TRBJ2-1; TRBD2 aligns across 7 bases. Trimming at V came to 1 base and at J to 0 bases, leaving 9 bases not matched to a gene. Germline lookup yields CDR1 SGHNT and CDR2 YENEEA. CDR3 length: 18 amino acids.

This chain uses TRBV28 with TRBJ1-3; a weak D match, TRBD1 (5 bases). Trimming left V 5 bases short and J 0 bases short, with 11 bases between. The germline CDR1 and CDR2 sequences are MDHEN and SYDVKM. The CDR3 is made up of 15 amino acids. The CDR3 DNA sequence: TGTGCCAGCAGTGCACGCGGGGGCTCTGGAAACACCATATATTTT. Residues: CASSARGGSGNTIYF.

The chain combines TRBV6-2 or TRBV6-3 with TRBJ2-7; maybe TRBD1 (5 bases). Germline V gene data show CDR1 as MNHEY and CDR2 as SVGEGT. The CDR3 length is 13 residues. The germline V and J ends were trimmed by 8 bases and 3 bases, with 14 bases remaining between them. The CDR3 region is CASEPGLSYEQYF. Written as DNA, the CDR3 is TGTGCCAGCGAACCAGGGTTAAGCTACGAGCAGTACTTC.

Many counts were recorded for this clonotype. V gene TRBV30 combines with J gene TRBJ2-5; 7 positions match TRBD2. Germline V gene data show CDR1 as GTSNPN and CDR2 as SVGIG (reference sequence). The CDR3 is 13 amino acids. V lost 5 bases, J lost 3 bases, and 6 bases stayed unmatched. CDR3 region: CAWREAGKETQYF. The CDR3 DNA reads TGTGCCTGGCGGGAGGCGGGAAAAGAGACCCAGTACTTC. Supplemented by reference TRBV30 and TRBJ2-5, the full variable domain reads SQTIHQWPATLVQPVGSPLSLECTVEGTSNPNLYWYRQAAGRGLQLLFYSVGIGQISSEVPQNLSASRPQDRQFILSSKKLLLSDSGFYLCAWREAGKETQYFGPGTRLLVL.

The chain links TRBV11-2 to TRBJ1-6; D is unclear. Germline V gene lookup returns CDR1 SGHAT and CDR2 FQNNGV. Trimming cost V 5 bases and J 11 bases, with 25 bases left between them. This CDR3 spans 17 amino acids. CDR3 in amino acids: CASSQQPTAGARPPLHF. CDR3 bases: TGTGCCAGCAGCCAACAGCCCACAGCGGGCGCGCGGCCACCCCTCCACTTT.

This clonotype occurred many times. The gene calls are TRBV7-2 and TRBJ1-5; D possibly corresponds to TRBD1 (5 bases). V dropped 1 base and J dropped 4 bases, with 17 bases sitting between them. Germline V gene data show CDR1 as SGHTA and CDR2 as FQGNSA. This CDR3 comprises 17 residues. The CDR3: CASSLVKARVGNQPQHF. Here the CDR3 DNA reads TGTGCCAGCAGCTTAGTAAAAGCCAGGGTTGGGAATCAGCCCCAGCATTTT. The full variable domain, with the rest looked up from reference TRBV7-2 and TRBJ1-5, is GAGVSQSPSNKVTEKGKDVELRCDPISGHTALYWYRQSLGQGLEFLIYFQGNSAPDKSGLPSDRFSAERTGGSVSTLTIQRTQQEDSAVYLCASSLVKARVGNQPQHFGDGTRLSIL.

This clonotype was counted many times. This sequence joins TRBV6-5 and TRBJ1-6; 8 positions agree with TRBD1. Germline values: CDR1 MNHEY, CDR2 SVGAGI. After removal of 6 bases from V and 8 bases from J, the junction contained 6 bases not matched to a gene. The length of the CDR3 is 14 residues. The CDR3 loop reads CASRVQGGYSPLHF. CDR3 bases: TGTGCCAGCAGGGTACAGGGGGGGTATTCACCCCTCCACTTT.

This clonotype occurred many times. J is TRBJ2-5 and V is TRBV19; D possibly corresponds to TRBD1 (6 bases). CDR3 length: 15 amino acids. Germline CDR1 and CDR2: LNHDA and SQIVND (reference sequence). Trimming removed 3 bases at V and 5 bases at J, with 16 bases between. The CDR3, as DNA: TGTGCCAGTAGTATCAGGACAGCCTCAGGGGAGACCCAGTACTTC. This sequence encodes CASSIRTASGETQYF. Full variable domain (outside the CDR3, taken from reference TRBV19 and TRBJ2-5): DGGITQSPKYLFRKEGQNVTLSCEQNLNHDAMYWYRQDPGQGLRLIYYSQIVNDFQKGDIAEGYSVSREKKESFPLTVTSAQKNPTAFYLCASSIRTASGETQYFGPGTRLLVL.

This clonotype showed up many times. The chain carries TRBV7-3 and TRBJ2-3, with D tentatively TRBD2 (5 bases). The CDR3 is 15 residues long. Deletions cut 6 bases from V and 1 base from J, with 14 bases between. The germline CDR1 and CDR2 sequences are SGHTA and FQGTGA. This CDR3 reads CASSSLASGTDTQYF. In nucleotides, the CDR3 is TGTGCCAGCAGTTCGCTAGCATCAGGCACAGATACGCAGTATTTT.

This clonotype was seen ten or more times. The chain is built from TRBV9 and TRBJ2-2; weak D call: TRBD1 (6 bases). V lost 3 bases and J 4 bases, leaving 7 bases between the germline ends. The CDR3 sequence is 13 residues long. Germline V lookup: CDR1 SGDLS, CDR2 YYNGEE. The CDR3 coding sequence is TGTGCCAGCAGCGCACAGGGCACCGGGGAGCTGTTTTTT. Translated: CASSAQGTGELFF.

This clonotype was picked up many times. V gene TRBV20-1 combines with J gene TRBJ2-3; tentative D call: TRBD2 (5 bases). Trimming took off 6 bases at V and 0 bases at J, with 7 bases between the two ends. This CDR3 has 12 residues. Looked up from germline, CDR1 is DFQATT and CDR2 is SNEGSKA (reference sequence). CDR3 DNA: TGCAGTGCAGCGGCCAGCACAGATACGCAGTATTTT. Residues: CSAAASTDTQYF.

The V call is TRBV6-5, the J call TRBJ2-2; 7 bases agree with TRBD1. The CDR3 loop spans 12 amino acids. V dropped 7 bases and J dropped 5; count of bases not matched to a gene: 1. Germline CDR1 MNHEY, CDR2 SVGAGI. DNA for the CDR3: TGTGCCAGCACGACAGGGACCGGGGAGCTGTTTTTT. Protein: CASTTGTGELFF.

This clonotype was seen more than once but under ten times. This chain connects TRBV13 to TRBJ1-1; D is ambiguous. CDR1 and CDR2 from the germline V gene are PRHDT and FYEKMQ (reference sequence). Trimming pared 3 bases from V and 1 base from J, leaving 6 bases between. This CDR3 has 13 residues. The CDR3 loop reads CASSFWRNTEAFF. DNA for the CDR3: TGTGCCAGCAGCTTTTGGCGGAACACTGAAGCTTTCTTT.

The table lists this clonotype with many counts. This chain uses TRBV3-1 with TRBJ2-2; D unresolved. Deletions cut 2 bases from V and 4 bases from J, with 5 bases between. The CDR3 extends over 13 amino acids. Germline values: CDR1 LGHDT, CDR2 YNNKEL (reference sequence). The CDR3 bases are TGTGCCAGCAGCCAAACTCCCACCGGGGAGCTGTTTTTT. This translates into CASSQTPTGELFF.

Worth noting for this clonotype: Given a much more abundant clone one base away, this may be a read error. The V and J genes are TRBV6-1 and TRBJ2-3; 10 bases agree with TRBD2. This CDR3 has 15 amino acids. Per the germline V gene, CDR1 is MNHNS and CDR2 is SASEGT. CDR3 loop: CASTLAGLRTGTQYF. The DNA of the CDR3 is TGTGCCAGCACACTAGCGGGACTGAGGACAGGTACGCAGTATTTT.

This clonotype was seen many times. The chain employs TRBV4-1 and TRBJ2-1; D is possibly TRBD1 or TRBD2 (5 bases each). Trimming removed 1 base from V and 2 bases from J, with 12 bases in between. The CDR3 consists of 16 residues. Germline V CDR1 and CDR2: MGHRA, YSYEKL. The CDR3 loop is CASSQVGLAPYNEQFF. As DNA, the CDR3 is TGCGCCAGCAGCCAAGTGGGGCTAGCCCCCTACAATGAGCAGTTCTTC.

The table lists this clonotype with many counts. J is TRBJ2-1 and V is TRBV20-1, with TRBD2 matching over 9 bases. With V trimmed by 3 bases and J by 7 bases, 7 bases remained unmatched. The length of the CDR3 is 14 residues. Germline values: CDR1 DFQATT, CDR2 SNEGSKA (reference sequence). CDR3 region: CSARVSGRPNEQFF. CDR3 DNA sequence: TGCAGTGCTAGGGTTAGCGGGAGACCTAATGAGCAGTTCTTC.

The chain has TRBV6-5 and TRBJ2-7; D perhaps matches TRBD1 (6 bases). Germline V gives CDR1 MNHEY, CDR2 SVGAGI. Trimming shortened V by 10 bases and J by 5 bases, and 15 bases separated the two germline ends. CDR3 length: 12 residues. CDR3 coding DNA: TGTGCCACGTCAGGGGTGGGGGACGAGCAGTACTTC. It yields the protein CATSGVGDEQYF.

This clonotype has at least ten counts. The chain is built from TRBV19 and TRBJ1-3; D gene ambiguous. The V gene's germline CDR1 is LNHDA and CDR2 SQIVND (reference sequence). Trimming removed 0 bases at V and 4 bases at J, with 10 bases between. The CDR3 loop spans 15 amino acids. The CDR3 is CASSIDPRRGNTIYF. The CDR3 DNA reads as TGTGCCAGTAGTATAGATCCGAGGCGGGGAAACACCATATATTTT.

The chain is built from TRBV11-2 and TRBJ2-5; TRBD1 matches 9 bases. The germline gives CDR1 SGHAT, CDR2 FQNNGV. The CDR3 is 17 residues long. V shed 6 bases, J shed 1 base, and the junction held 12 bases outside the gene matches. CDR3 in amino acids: CASSLPGQGGLQETQYF. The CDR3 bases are TGTGCCAGCAGTCTCCCGGGACAGGGCGGGCTCCAAGAGACCCAGTACTTC.

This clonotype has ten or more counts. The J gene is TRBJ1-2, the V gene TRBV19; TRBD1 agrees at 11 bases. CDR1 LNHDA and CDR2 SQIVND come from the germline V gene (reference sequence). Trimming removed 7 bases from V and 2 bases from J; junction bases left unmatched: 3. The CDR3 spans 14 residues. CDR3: CASTRTGGNYGYTF. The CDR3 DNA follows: TGTGCCAGTACCCGGACAGGGGGCAACTATGGCTACACCTTC. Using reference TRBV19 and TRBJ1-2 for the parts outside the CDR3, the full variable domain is DGGITQSPKYLFRKEGQNVTLSCEQNLNHDAMYWYRQDPGQGLRLIYYSQIVNDFQKGDIAEGYSVSREKKESFPLTVTSAQKNPTAFYLCASTRTGGNYGYTFGSGTRLTVV.

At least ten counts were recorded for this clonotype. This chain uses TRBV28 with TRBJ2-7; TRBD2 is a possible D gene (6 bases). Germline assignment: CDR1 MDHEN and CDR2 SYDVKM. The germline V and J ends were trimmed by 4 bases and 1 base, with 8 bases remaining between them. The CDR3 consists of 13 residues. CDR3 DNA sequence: TGTGCCAGCAGTTCTGGGACTTCCTACGAGCAGTACTTC. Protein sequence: CASSSGTSYEQYF.

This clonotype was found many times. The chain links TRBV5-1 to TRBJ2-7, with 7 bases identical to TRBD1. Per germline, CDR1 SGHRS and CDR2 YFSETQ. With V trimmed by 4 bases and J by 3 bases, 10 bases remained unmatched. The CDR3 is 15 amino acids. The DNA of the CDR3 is TGCGCCAGCAGCCCCCGACAGGGATTCTTCTACGAGCAGTACTTC. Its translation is CASSPRQGFFYEQYF.